Listed here are 29 T cell receptor beta chains from one sample, sequenced in a study of T cells in Graves' hyperthyroidism and ophthalmopathy. The CDR3 regions of TCR beta were amplified from RNA transcripts. The HTBI primer set served for first-round RT-PCR of the TCR CDR3. TCRdb processed the multiplex PCR reads anew with MiXCR; each CDR3 protein has one entry. The sample consists of over 650,000 distinct CDR3 sequences, about 17% of them appearing once. The specimen sequenced was blood. The receptors were sampled from a man between 18 and 29 years old with Graves' hyperthyroidism.

This clonotype was observed at least ten times. V gene TRBV28 combines with J gene TRBJ2-7; no reliable D call. The CDR3 contains 12 residues. V lost 6 bases, J lost 4 bases, and 10 bases lay in between. Germline V CDR1 and CDR2: MDHEN, SYDVKM. The CDR3 DNA sequence: TGTGCCAGCAGCCCTTCGGTTTACGAGCAGTACTTC. Translated: CASSPSVYEQYF.

The table lists this clonotype with many counts. This rearrangement joins TRBV5-4 to TRBJ2-6; possibly TRBD1 for D (5 bases). Per the germline V gene, CDR1 is SGHNT and CDR2 is YYREEE (reference sequence). The CDR3 is 15 residues long. V lost 3 bases and J lost 0, with 7 bases in between. The CDR3 region has the DNA TGTGCCAGCAGCTCAGGGTACTCTGGGGCCAACGTCCTGACTTTC. This codes for CASSSGYSGANVLTF.

About this clonotype itself: Germline is not matched at one junction end, which may reflect a read error. This chain connects TRBV19 to TRBJ2-1; 10 bases map to TRBD1. The CDR3 is 15 amino acids. Germline V lookup: CDR1 LNHDA, CDR2 SQIVND (reference sequence). This CDR3 is CASSIGTGEANEQFF. In nucleotides, the CDR3 is TGTGCCAGTAGCATAGGGACAGGGGAAGCGAATGAGCAGTTCTTC.

This clonotype was observed at least ten times. V usage is TRBV7-2 and J usage is TRBJ2-3; no clear D gene. Germline V gives CDR1 SGHTA, CDR2 FQGNSA. V lost 2 bases and J lost 0, with 12 bases in between. The CDR3 is made up of 16 amino acids. This CDR3 reads CASSLFGVHSTDTQYF. The CDR3 bases are TGTGCCAGCAGCTTATTTGGGGTACATAGCACAGATACGCAGTATTTT.

This clonotype has a handful of counts. The chain employs TRBV30 and TRBJ2-1; the D gene could be TRBD1 or TRBD2 (6 bases each). Deletions cut 3 bases from V and 7 bases from J, with 13 bases between. From germline, CDR1 is GTSNPN and CDR2 SVGIG (reference sequence). The CDR3 sequence is 13 residues long. The CDR3 DNA follows: TGTGCCTGGAGCCCGGGGGCACTGAATGAGCAGTTCTTC. As protein: CAWSPGALNEQFF.

Ten or more counts support this clonotype. V gene TRBV20-1 combines with J gene TRBJ2-1; 9 bases align to TRBD2. The CDR3 spans 14 residues. CDR1 DFQATT and CDR2 SNEGSKA come from the germline V gene (reference sequence). V was pared by 5 bases and J by 6 bases, with 8 bases of the junction left unmatched. CDR3 in amino acids: CSAPGLARGNEQFF. CDR3 nucleotides: TGCAGTGCTCCGGGACTAGCTAGAGGCAATGAGCAGTTCTTC.

This clonotype was detected ten times or more. The chain is built from TRBV2 and TRBJ2-1, with D tentatively TRBD2 (6 bases). With 2 bases removed from V and 8 bases from J, the gap between germline ends came to 16 bases. The V gene's germline CDR1 is SNHLY and CDR2 FYNNEI. This CDR3 has 15 amino acids. CDR3 residues: CASSEPRGVRDEQFF. In nucleotides, the CDR3 is TGTGCCAGCAGTGAACCTCGCGGGGTCAGGGATGAGCAGTTCTTC.

This clonotype occurred many times. V gene TRBV3-1 combines with J gene TRBJ2-1; the D gene is possibly TRBD2 (6 bases). The CDR3 totals 13 residues. Trimming took 0 bases from V and 9 from J, leaving 9 bases between them. CDR1 is LGHDT, CDR2 YNNKEL, per germline (reference sequence). CDR3: CASSQDRGTEQFF. The CDR3, as DNA: TGTGCCAGCAGCCAAGATCGCGGGACTGAGCAGTTCTTC.

CDR3 nucleotide sequence: TGTGCCAGCAGTTACTCGGGCAGTTTCTTCTTT. Its translation: CASSYSGSFFF. This sequence joins TRBV6-2 or TRBV6-3 and TRBJ1-1; D is unclear. V lost 0 bases and J lost 14, with 10 bases in between. Germline CDR1 MNHEY, CDR2 SVGEGT. The CDR3 is 11 residues long.

This clonotype was counted at least ten times. At one boundary the junction diverges from the germline segment, which might be a read error. This chain joins TRBV12-3 or TRBV12-4 and TRBJ2-2; TRBD2 agrees at 7 bases. The CDR3 consists of 11 residues. The CDR3, as DNA: TGTGCCAGCAGCCCGGCGGGGGAACTGTTCTTC. Its translation is CASSPAGELFF.

The rearrangement links TRBV20-1 to TRBJ2-7; maybe TRBD2 (5 bases). The CDR3 is 13 residues long. Germline V CDR1 and CDR2: DFQATT, SNEGSKA (reference sequence). Trimming removed 4 bases at V and 5 bases at J, with 15 bases between. The CDR3 spells CSANVAGGHEQYF. Written as DNA, the CDR3 is TGCAGTGCTAATGTGGCGGGCGGCCACGAGCAGTACTTC.

Remarks on this clonotype: A single base separates this from a much larger clone, so it may be a read error. The chain has TRBV28 and TRBJ2-7; 9 positions agree with TRBD1. V gave up 10 bases and J gave up 4 bases; unmatched junction bases: 14. CDR1 and CDR2 from the germline V gene are MDHEN and SYDVKM. The CDR3 is 15 amino acids. The DNA of the CDR3 is TGTGCCAACAGGGTGGACAGGGGCCCGCGGTACGAGCAGTACTTC. Translating gives CANRVDRGPRYEQYF.

The gene calls are TRBV29-1 and TRBJ2-1; 7 positions agree with TRBD2. This CDR3 is built from 14 residues. From germline, CDR1 is SQVTM and CDR2 ANQGSEA. J lost 10 bases, V lost 3 bases, and 12 bases had no gene match. The CDR3 bases are TGCAGCGTTGACGACGGGGCGGGGGTTTGGGAGCAGTTCTTC. It codes for CSVDDGAGVWEQFF.

Only a few counts were recorded for this clonotype. This chain connects TRBV9 to TRBJ2-3; perhaps TRBD1 as D (5 bases). CDR3 length equals 12 residues. Trimming removed 4 bases at V and 6 bases at J, with 9 bases between. Germline V gives CDR1 SGDLS, CDR2 YYNGEE. CDR3 amino acids: CASSPHRDTQYF. In DNA, the CDR3 is TGTGCCAGCAGCCCCCACAGGGATACGCAGTATTTT.

This clonotype was counted at least ten times. The V call is TRBV7-3, the J call TRBJ2-5; 7 bases are a match to TRBD2. This CDR3 has 17 residues. Trimming at V came to 5 bases and at J to 3 bases, leaving 15 bases not matched to a gene. Germline V gene lookup returns CDR1 SGHTA and CDR2 FQGTGA. Here the CDR3 reads CASSPRRRVAGEETQYF. For the CDR3, the DNA is TGTGCCAGCAGCCCCCGGCGCCGGGTGGCGGGAGAAGAGACCCAGTACTTC.

Ten or more counts support this clonotype. This sequence joins TRBV18 and TRBJ2-7; D is undetermined. Germline CDR1 KGHSH, CDR2 LQKENI. V lost 6 bases to trimming and J lost 0 bases, with 12 bases between them. CDR3 size: 14 residues. In nucleotides, the CDR3 is TGTGCCAGCTCCTGGGCGGTGACCTCCTACGAGCAGTACTTC. Translation: CASSWAVTSYEQYF.

On this clonotype: A much larger clone differs by one base, so this may be a read error. The chain has TRBV3-1 and TRBJ2-1; possibly TRBD2 for D (5 bases). The V gene's germline CDR1 is LGHDT and CDR2 YNNKEL (reference sequence). The CDR3 is 13 amino acids. The CDR3 loop reads CASSQADYSEQFF. The CDR3 nucleotides read TGTGCCAGCAGCCAAGCCGACTACAGTGAGCAGTTCTTC.

This clonotype was observed at least ten times. V is TRBV12-3 or TRBV12-4 and J is TRBJ2-5; D is perhaps TRBD1 (5 bases). CDR3 length: 13 amino acids. The germline V and J ends were trimmed by 1 base and 5 bases, with 8 bases remaining between them. The CDR3 nucleotides are TGTGCCAGCAGTTTAGGAGCAGGGGAGACCCAGTACTTC. It codes for CASSLGAGETQYF.

At least ten counts were recorded for this clonotype. The V gene is TRBV27, the J gene TRBJ2-5, with 10 bases matching TRBD1. There are 15 residues in the CDR3. Germline CDR1 reads MNHEY; CDR2 reads SMNVEV (reference sequence). J was trimmed by 4 bases and V by 5 bases; bases with no gene match: 7. The CDR3 DNA reads TGTGCCAGCAGTCGGACAGGGGGTTGGGGAGAGACCCAGTACTTC. It specifies CASSRTGGWGETQYF.

This clonotype came up a few times. The chain carries TRBV7-7 and TRBJ2-1; D gene ambiguous. The CDR3 contains 14 residues. V lost 4 bases and J 4 bases, leaving 11 bases between the germline ends. Germline-derived CDR1 and CDR2 are SSHAT and FNYEAQ (reference sequence). CDR3 nucleotides: TGTGCCAGCAGCTCAATGAATAGATACAATGAGCAGTTCTTC. It encodes CASSSMNRYNEQFF.

This rearrangement joins TRBV29-1 to TRBJ2-7; 8 positions match TRBD1. Germline V lookup: CDR1 SQVTM, CDR2 ANQGSEA. CDR3 length: 14 amino acids. V shed 3 bases, J shed 2 bases, and the junction held 6 bases outside the gene matches. The CDR3 loop reads CSVEGRGPPYEQYF. The CDR3 region has the DNA TGCAGCGTTGAGGGCAGGGGGCCCCCCTACGAGCAGTACTTC.

This clonotype has ten or more counts. The V gene is TRBV6-4, the J gene TRBJ1-1; possible D gene TRBD1, 5 bases. The V end lost 4 bases, the J end lost 4 bases, and 13 bases lay between the germline ends. The CDR3 consists of 14 residues. The germline V gene encodes CDR1 MRHNA and CDR2 SNTAGT. CDR3: CASSAQGEGTEAFF. The CDR3 DNA is TGTGCCAGCAGTGCCCAGGGTGAGGGCACTGAAGCTTTCTTT.

This clonotype occurred many times. The V call is TRBV6-1, the J call TRBJ2-1; 8 nucleotides align to TRBD1. The CDR3 has 14 amino acids. The germline CDR1 and CDR2 sequences are MNHNS and SASEGT. Trimming took 2 bases from V and 8 from J; bases not matched to a gene: 5. CDR3 sequence (DNA): TGTGCCAGCAGTGAACAGGGGGCGCTCGATGAGCAGTTCTTC. Amino acid sequence: CASSEQGALDEQFF.

In this sample, this clonotype turned up many times. CDR3 sequence reads: CAWSVFGQGAHEQYF. CDR3 nucleotides: TGTGCCTGGAGTGTGTTCGGGCAGGGAGCCCACGAGCAGTACTTC. V gene TRBV30 combines with J gene TRBJ2-7; D is tentatively TRBD1 or TRBD2 (5 bases each). Trimming took off 0 bases at V and 5 bases at J, with 17 bases between the two ends. This CDR3 region has 15 residues. The germline CDR1 and CDR2 sequences are GTSNPN and SVGIG (reference sequence).

The chain combines TRBV25-1 with TRBJ1-1; TRBD1 is a possible D gene (5 bases). Germline values: CDR1 MGHDK, CDR2 SYGVNS. This CDR3 has 13 residues. Trimming pared 1 base from V and 5 bases from J, leaving 8 bases between. CDR3 protein: CASSEWGSTEAFF. In DNA, the CDR3 is TGTGCCAGCAGTGAATGGGGGTCGACTGAAGCTTTCTTT. Together with reference TRBV25-1 and TRBJ1-1, the CDR3 gives the full variable domain: EADIYQTPRYLVIGTGKKITLECSQTMGHDKMYWYQQDPGMELHLIHYSYGVNSTEKGDLSSESTVSRIRTEHFPLTLESARPSHTSQYLCASSEWGSTEAFFGQGTRLTVV.

This clonotype was seen at least ten times. The CDR3 reads CASSARRAGSDEQFF. CDR3 nucleotides: TGTGCCAGCAGCGCCAGGAGGGCCGGTAGCGATGAGCAGTTCTTC. The V gene is TRBV6-2 or TRBV6-3, the J gene TRBJ2-1; possibly TRBD2 for D (6 bases). Between the trimmed V and J ends, which lost 6 bases and 8 bases, there was a span of 20 bases. Germline lookup yields CDR1 MNHEY and CDR2 SVGEGT. The CDR3 length is 15 residues.

This clonotype was recorded at least ten times. The chain joins TRBV28 to TRBJ2-5; maybe TRBD1 (6 bases). The V end lost 4 bases, the J end lost 2 bases, and 17 bases lay between the germline ends. The CDR3 covers 16 residues. Germline V gene data show CDR1 as MDHEN and CDR2 as SYDVKM. The CDR3 protein is CASSSSGDGAQETQYF. The DNA of the CDR3 is TGTGCCAGCAGTTCATCAGGGGACGGAGCGCAAGAGACCCAGTACTTC.

This clonotype was observed a handful of times. This chain joins TRBV7-9 and TRBJ2-1; 7 nucleotides match TRBD2. The length of the CDR3 is 15 residues. Germline CDR1 is SEHNR and CDR2 is FQNEAQ (reference sequence). With 4 bases clipped from V and 3 bases from J, the junction kept 6 bases outside the gene matches. CDR3 loop: CASSSRESLYNEQFF. The DNA for the CDR3 is TGTGCCAGCAGCTCGCGGGAGTCCCTCTACAATGAGCAGTTCTTC.

This clonotype was detected many times. The chain employs TRBV27 and TRBJ2-3; possibly TRBD2 for D (5 bases). The CDR3 is made up of 16 amino acids. Germline CDR1 and CDR2: MNHEY and SMNVEV (reference sequence). Trimming cost V 6 bases and J 6 bases, with 22 bases left between them. DNA of the CDR3: TGTGCCAGCAGCCATATCTCGGGTCTAGCAGCGGATACGCAGTATTTT. Translation: CASSHISGLAADTQYF.